The 7 T cell receptor beta chains in this list originate from one sample, sequenced in a study of blood T cell repertoires in COVID-19. Here immunoSEQ multiplex PCR was the method, and the copy in TCRdb shows in-frame clones only, minus some. The sample includes under 50,000 clones, 79% of them seen just once. Sequenced input: peripheral blood. These TCRs come from a man aged 70-80 years with acute or convalescent COVID-19.

This chain joins TRBV28 and TRBJ1-5; TRBD1 matches 10 bases. The CDR3 is 15 amino acids. Germline V gene lookup returns CDR1 MDHEN and CDR2 SYDVKM. The J segment lost 2 bases and the V segment lost 8 bases, leaving 6 bases of the junction unmatched. The CDR3: CASLTGGAGNQPQHF. The CDR3 nucleotides are TGTGCCAGCTTGACAGGGGGCGCCGGCAATCAGCCCCAGCATTTT.

A few counts support this clone. The chain joins TRBV19 to TRBJ1-1; D is ambiguous. Germline V gene sequence: CDR1 LNHDA, CDR2 SQIVND (reference sequence). The CDR3 contains 15 residues. V was shortened by 3 bases and J by 4 bases, with 15 bases between the two germline ends. CDR3 in amino acids: CASSIQITNPTEAFF. The CDR3 DNA is TGTGCCAGTAGTATTCAGATTACAAACCCCACTGAAGCTTTCTTT.

This clone appeared a single time. The chain employs TRBV5-4 and TRBJ2-7, with TRBD2 matching over 16 bases. CDR1 SGHNT and CDR2 YYREEE come from the germline V gene (reference sequence). Trimming cost V 4 bases and J 4 bases; bases outside gene matches: 11. The CDR3 runs to 18 residues. The CDR3 bases are TGTGCCAGCAGCAGGGGACTAGCGGGAGGGACAGTGGCGTACGAGCAGTACTTC. Its translation is CASSRGLAGGTVAYEQYF.

This chain connects TRBV3-1 (or the pseudogene TRBV3-2) to TRBJ1-1; 9 bases match TRBD1. V lost 5 bases to trimming and J lost 5 bases; unmatched junction nucleotides: 6. Germline CDR1 LGHDT, CDR2 YNNKEL (reference sequence). The CDR3 length is 14 residues. CDR3 DNA: TGTGCCAGCAGCTTACTGGACAGGGGAACTGAAGCTTTCTTT. Translating it yields CASSLLDRGTEAFF.

In this sample, this clone turned up a few times. The CDR3 loop reads CASSRTGVEGYTF. In DNA, the CDR3 is TGCGCCAGCAGTCGGACAGGGGTGGAAGGCTACACCTTC. The V gene is TRBV5-1, the J gene TRBJ1-2; 9 bases are a match to TRBD1. This CDR3 spans 13 amino acids. Looked up from germline, CDR1 is SGHRS and CDR2 is YFSETQ. The V and J ends lost 5 bases and 8 bases, in that order; junction bases with no gene match: 7. Full variable domain (remainder filled in from reference TRBV5-1 and TRBJ1-2): KAGVTQTPRYLIKTRGQQVTLSCSPISGHRSVSWYQQTPGQGLQFLFEYFSETQRNKGNFPGRFSGRQFSNSRSEMNVSTLELGDSALYLCASSRTGVEGYTFGSGTRLTVV.

V and J are TRBV6-1 and TRBJ2-1; tentative D call: TRBD2 (7 bases). The germline V gene encodes CDR1 MNHNS and CDR2 SASEGT. V lost 0 bases, J lost 4 bases, and 13 bases lay in between. This CDR3 spans 16 amino acids. In nucleotides, the CDR3 is TGTGCCAGCAGTGAAGCGGGCAGGGGAGGGTACAATGAGCAGTTCTTC. Encoded protein: CASSEAGRGGYNEQFF.

This clone came up a few times. The V gene is TRBV7-9, the J gene TRBJ2-4, with TRBD1 matching 9 bases. Trimming cost V 4 bases and J 4 bases; bases outside gene matches: 2. Germline loops: CDR1 SEHNR, CDR2 FQNEAQ (reference sequence). This CDR3 comprises 14 residues. The CDR3 sequence: CASSYGTGKNIQYF. The CDR3 coding sequence is TGTGCCAGCAGCTACGGGACAGGGAAAAACATTCAGTACTTC.